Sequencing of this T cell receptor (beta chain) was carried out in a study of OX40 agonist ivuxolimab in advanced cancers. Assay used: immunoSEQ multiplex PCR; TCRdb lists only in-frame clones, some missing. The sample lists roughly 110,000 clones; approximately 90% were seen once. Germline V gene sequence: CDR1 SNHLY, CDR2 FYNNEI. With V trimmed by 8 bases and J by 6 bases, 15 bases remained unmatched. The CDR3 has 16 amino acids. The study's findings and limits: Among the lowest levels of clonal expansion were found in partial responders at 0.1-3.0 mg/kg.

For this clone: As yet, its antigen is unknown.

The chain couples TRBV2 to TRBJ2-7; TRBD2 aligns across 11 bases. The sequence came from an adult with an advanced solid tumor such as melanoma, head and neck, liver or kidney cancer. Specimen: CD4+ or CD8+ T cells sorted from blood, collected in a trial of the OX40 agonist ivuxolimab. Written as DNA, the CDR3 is TGTGCCAGCCTCCAGGCTAGCGGGGGGCCTGGCGGCGAGCAGTACTTC. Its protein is CASLQASGGPGGEQYF.